A selection of T cell receptor beta chains follows, all from one sample in a study of T-cell reconstitution after alpha-beta-depleted transplantation in children. MiXCR, applied by TCRdb to the PCR reads, yields one record per CDR3 protein. The sample includes hundreds of thousands of distinct CDR3 sequences, 15% to 20% of them seen just once. The sample was PBMCs from the stem cell graft donor, taken from the stem cell graft. Receptors were obtained from a human donor who donated a stem cell graft to a child with acute myeloid leukemia. CDR3s include the opening cysteine and the closing phenylalanine or tryptophan. The order of the fields is D gene, clone size, J gene, V gene, CDR3 protein, CDR3 DNA. D genes are given only for firm matches. Size tells how often a clone was seen (once, few, many) or the class of an expanded clone, and some rows leave it out.

TRBD1 | . | TRBJ1-4 | TRBV7-6 | CASSPETGGSEKLFF | TGTGCCAGCAGCCCAGAGACAGGGGGCTCTGAAAAACTGTTTTTT
TRBD1 | many | TRBJ1-2 | TRBV5-6 | CASSPTGVKDGYTF | TGTGCCAGCAGCCCGACAGGGGTTAAGGATGGCTACACCTTC
TRBD2 | . | TRBJ2-1 | TRBV6-2/TRBV6-3 | CASSSTSGGLSNEQFF | TGTGCCAGCAGTTCCACTAGCGGGGGGCTTAGCAATGAGCAGTTCTTC
. | few | TRBJ2-1 | TRBV20-1 | CSALLPHEQFF | TGCAGTGCGTTACTACCTCATGAGCAGTTCTTC
. | once | TRBJ1-1 | TRBV7-9 | CASSPQGSLNTEAFF | TGTGCCAGCAGCCCCCAGGGAAGTCTCAACACTGAAGCTTTCTTT
TRBD1 | . | TRBJ2-2 | TRBV4-1 | CASSRVGQGVRKAGELFF | TGCGCCAGCAGCCGAGTGGGACAGGGTGTACGTAAAGCCGGGGAGCTGTTTTTT
. | many | TRBJ2-7 | TRBV20-1 | CSARTQAYEQYF | TGCAGTGCTAGGACACAAGCCTACGAGCAGTACTTC
TRBD1 | . | TRBJ1-5 | TRBV11-2 | CASSQRGHNQPQHF | TGTGCCAGCAGCCAAAGGGGGCACAATCAGCCCCAGCATTTT
. | . | TRBJ2-7 | TRBV4-3 | CASSRRGRYEQYF | TGCGCCAGCAGCCGAAGGGGCCGCTACGAGCAGTACTTC
. | many | TRBJ2-1 | TRBV24-1 | CATSDSGHSYNEQFF | TGTGCCACCAGTGATTCAGGCCACTCCTACAATGAGCAGTTCTTC
. | few | TRBJ1-1 | TRBV9 | CASSPRSDSYFMNTEAFF | TGTGCCAGCAGCCCCAGGTCGGACAGCTACTTTATGAACACTGAAGCTTTCTTT
TRBD1 | few | TRBJ2-5 | TRBV2 | CASILDRGLQETQYF | TGTGCCAGCATTCTGGACAGGGGGCTTCAAGAGACCCAGTACTTC
. | . | TRBJ1-6 | TRBV10-2 | CACLGLRNSPLHF | TGCGCCTGCCTGGGGCTTCGGAATTCACCCCTCCACTTT
TRBD1 | many | TRBJ2-1 | TRBV9 | CASSAGGQGTYNEQFF | TGTGCCAGCAGCGCCGGGGGACAGGGGACTTACAATGAGCAGTTCTTC
TRBD1 | . | TRBJ2-1 | TRBV2 | CASTTVGQGEFF | TGTGCCAGCACCACCGTCGGACAGGGGGAGTTCTTC
TRBD1 | . | TRBJ2-2 | TRBV12-3/TRBV12-4 | CASRPGQGITGELFF | TGTGCCAGCAGGCCGGGACAGGGGATCACCGGGGAGCTGTTTTTT
. | few | TRBJ1-5 | TRBV29-1 | CSVKDQGDLRRNQPQHF | TGCAGCGTTAAAGACCAGGGAGATCTTCGGCGCAATCAGCCCCAGCATTTT
TRBD1 | . | TRBJ1-3 | TRBV4-2 | CASSQTGGRGNTIYF | TGTGCCAGCAGCCAGACAGGGGGGAGAGGAAACACCATATATTTT
TRBD1 | many | TRBJ1-1 | TRBV7-2 | CASSIRTGNTEAFF | TGTGCCAGCAGCATAAGGACAGGGAACACTGAAGCTTTCTTT
TRBD1 | . | TRBJ1-3 | TRBV20-1 | CSARPNRGTGNTIYF | TGCAGTGCTAGACCTAACAGGGGAACGGGAAACACCATATATTTT
. | many | TRBJ2-2 | TRBV6-1 | CASSPETNTGELFF | TGTGCCAGCAGTCCCGAGACAAACACCGGGGAGCTGTTTTTT
. | many | TRBJ2-6 | TRBV7-3 | CASSLHPSSGANVLTF | TGTGCCAGCAGTCTACACCCCAGCTCTGGGGCCAACGTCCTGACTTTC
TRBD1 | . | TRBJ1-4 | TRBV5-1 | CASSFETGGFGKLFF | TGCGCCAGCAGCTTCGAGACAGGGGGATTCGGGAAACTGTTTTTT
. | many | TRBJ2-1 | TRBV7-2 | CASRSGARSYNEQFF | TGTGCCAGCAGATCCGGGGCCAGATCCTACAATGAGCAGTTCTTC
. | many | TRBJ2-7 | TRBV7-9 | CASSPRDGYEQYF | TGTGCCAGCAGCCCCCGGGACGGGTACGAGCAGTACTTC
. | many | TRBJ2-5 | TRBV5-5 | CASSSEGEARQETQYF | TGTGCCAGCAGCTCGGAGGGGGAAGCCAGGCAAGAGACCCAGTACTTC
. | . | TRBJ2-3 | TRBV12-3/TRBV12-4 | CASSPEARPDTQYF | TGTGCCAGCAGTCCGGAAGCTCGGCCAGATACGCAGTATTTT
. | few | TRBJ1-6 | TRBV3-1 | CASSLGQRTNSPLHF | TGTGCCAGCAGCCTTGGACAGCGCACTAATTCACCCCTCCACTTT
TRBD2 | many | TRBJ2-3 | TRBV10-2 | CASTLAGGADTQYF | TGCGCCAGCACCTTAGCGGGGGGGGCAGATACGCAGTATTTT
. | few | TRBJ1-5 | TRBV12-3/TRBV12-4 | CASRFNGDALGNQPQHF | TGTGCCAGCCGTTTCAACGGGGACGCTTTAGGCAATCAGCCCCAGCATTTT
. | . | TRBJ1-2 | TRBV3-1 | CASSQDGFHYGYTF | TGTGCCAGCAGCCAAGACGGGTTTCACTATGGCTACACCTTC
. | . | TRBJ2-7 | TRBV29-1 | CSVEQVHEQYF | TGCAGCGTTGAACAAGTCCACGAGCAGTACTTC
. | many | TRBJ1-2 | TRBV20-1 | CSASPRGGLNYGYTF | TGCAGTGCTAGCCCTCGCGGGGGCTTAAACTATGGCTACACCTTC
. | many | TRBJ2-2 | TRBV11-2 | CASSLAAGRVLFF | TGTGCCAGCAGCTTAGCCGCGGGGCGGGTGCTGTTTTTT
TRBD1 | few | TRBJ1-4 | TRBV20-1 | CSAEPYRGSDEKLFF | TGCAGTGCGGAGCCCTACAGGGGTAGCGATGAAAAACTGTTTTTT
. | few | TRBJ1-4 | TRBV6-1 | CASRDYGRKLFF | TGTGCCAGCAGAGATTACGGGAGAAAACTGTTTTTT
. | . | TRBJ2-7 | TRBV5-2 | CAMGPGPTCEQYF | TGTGCCATGGGCCCCGGGCCCACCTGCGAGCAGTACTTC
. | . | TRBJ2-1 | TRBV24-1 | CATSDFGAGDSYNEQFF | TGTGCCACCAGTGATTTCGGCGCAGGGGACTCCTACAATGAGCAGTTCTTC
TRBD2 | . | TRBJ2-1 | TRBV11-2 | CASSSRTSGTTYNEQFF | TGTGCCAGCAGCTCCCGGACTAGCGGGACCACCTACAATGAGCAGTTCTTC
TRBD2 | many | TRBJ2-7 | TRBV20-1 | CSAIREGRTSIDEQYF | TGCAGTGCTATCAGAGAGGGGAGGACTAGCATCGACGAGCAGTACTTC
. | . | TRBJ1-3 | TRBV15 | CATSTLLTEAGNTIYF | TGTGCCACCAGCACCCTGCTGACAGAGGCTGGAAACACCATATATTTT
. | . | TRBJ1-2 | TRBV20-1 | CSARDTPGAVRGYGYTF | TGCAGTGCTAGAGATACTCCGGGAGCCGTACGAGGCTATGGCTACACCTTC
. | . | TRBJ1-6 | TRBV7-7 | CASSPRAGEALHF | TGTGCCAGCAGCCCCCGAGCAGGGGAGGCCCTCCACTTT
. | . | TRBJ1-1 | TRBV20-1 | CSARDGGHTEAFF | TGCAGTGCTAGAGACGGCGGGCACACTGAAGCTTTCTTT
TRBD2 | many | TRBJ2-3 | TRBV6-1 | CASSERTSYSPDTQYF | TGTGCCAGCAGTGAGAGGACTAGCTATAGTCCAGATACGCAGTATTTT
TRBD2 | few | TRBJ2-1 | TRBV5-1 | CASSVRGGRNEQFF | TGCGCCAGCAGCGTCCGGGGGGGCCGAAATGAGCAGTTCTTC
. | . | TRBJ2-7 | TRBV30 | CAWSMYVGEITYEQYF | TGTGCCTGGAGTATGTACGTTGGGGAGATCACCTACGAGCAGTACTTC
. | few | TRBJ1-1 | TRBV7-2 | CASSYLYNTEAFF | TGTGCCAGCAGCTATTTATATAACACTGAAGCTTTCTTT
TRBD1 | . | TRBJ1-1 | TRBV20-1 | CSAATAGGRAEAFF | TGCAGTGCTGCGACTGCAGGGGGGAGAGCTGAAGCTTTCTTT
TRBD2 | many | TRBJ2-7 | TRBV20-1 | CSAKLAARSYEQYF | TGCAGTGCGAAACTAGCGGCCCGCTCCTACGAGCAGTACTTC
. | . | TRBJ2-2 | TRBV12-3/TRBV12-4 | CASSSALTGELFF | TGTGCCAGCAGTTCGGCCCTGACCGGGGAGCTGTTTTTT
. | few | TRBJ2-4 | TRBV7-9 | CASSHTGIAKNIQYF | TGTGCCAGCAGCCATACAGGGATAGCCAAAAACATTCAGTACTTC
. | . | TRBJ2-1 | TRBV2 | CASRDIINSEVQFF | TGTGCCAGCAGGGACATTATTAACTCAGAGGTTCAGTTCTTC
. | many | TRBJ2-3 | TRBV7-7 | CASSRDNGADTQYF | TGTGCCAGCAGCCGAGATAATGGGGCAGATACGCAGTATTTT
TRBD2 | . | TRBJ2-3 | TRBV4-1 | CASSQDEEAGLEGYTQYF | TGCGCCAGCAGCCAAGATGAAGAAGCGGGGCTGGAAGGGTATACGCAGTATTTT
. | . | TRBJ1-5 | TRBV18 | CASSHTAGGIYSNQPQHF | TGTGCCAGCTCGCACACCGCGGGGGGAATTTATAGCAATCAGCCCCAGCATTTT
. | many | TRBJ1-2 | TRBV10-3 | CAISADADGYTF | TGTGCCATCAGTGCGGACGCAGATGGCTACACCTTC
. | . | TRBJ2-1 | TRBV5-6 | CASSLERPDEQFF | TGTGCCAGCAGCTTGGAGCGGCCTGATGAGCAGTTCTTC
TRBD2 | many | TRBJ2-3 | TRBV20-1 | CSASLAGVTDTQYF | TGCAGTGCGAGCCTAGCGGGGGTTACAGATACGCAGTATTTT
TRBD1 | few | TRBJ1-4 | TRBV20-1 | CSARDLRTGGPEKLFF | TGCAGTGCTAGAGATCTACGCACAGGGGGCCCTGAAAAACTGTTTTTT